This TCR beta chain was captured by sequencing in a study of T cells after yellow fever vaccination. The table lists this clonotype with a few counts. What it recognizes is unknown. General observations from the study: Sorted repertoires could include abundant contaminating clonotypes from bulk cells. Boosting was followed by the reappearance of most primary-vaccination clones (approximately 95% CD4, about 90% CD8).

Germline V CDR1 and CDR2: MGHRA, YSYEKL. This CDR3 region has 14 residues. V lost 5 bases, J lost 5 bases, and 8 bases stayed unmatched. MiXCR, run by TCRdb on the 5' RACE reads, gives a single entry per CDR3 protein. The sample gives 100,000 to 150,000 distinct CDR3 sequences, 8% to 10% of which show up once; 40% is in the top ten. This TCR was recovered from a man younger than 35 who received the YFV17D yellow fever vaccine. The chain combines TRBV4-1 with TRBJ2-5, with TRBD1 identical over 7 bases. The sequencing here drew on CD8+ T cells sorted from PBMCs, taken on the day of the yellow fever booster vaccination. DNA of the CDR3: TGCGCCAGCAGCACCCTACAGGGGTTGGAGACCCAGTACTTC. This translates into CASSTLQGLETQYF.